The present T cell receptor beta chain was sequenced within a study of CD8+ T cells in alopecia areata. Study-wide context: Administration of oral tofacitinib to treated patients was at 5 to 10 mg twice daily.

In each case, RNA was isolated and then reverse transcribed into cDNA as the sequencing template. The data were produced by immunoSEQ multiplex PCR, yet TCRdb's version contains in-frame clones alone and is incomplete. This table has fewer than 150,000 clones, approximately 58% appearing once. This CDR3 is built from 14 residues. Germline CDR1 reads SNHLY; CDR2 reads FYNNEI. Deletions cut 3 bases from V and 2 bases from J, with 11 bases between. The receptor was derived from a human donor with alopecia areata. The material sequenced was CD4+ T cells sorted from blood, taken at week 0. The chain recombines TRBV2 with TRBJ2-7; possibly TRBD1 for D (5 bases). CDR3 sequence (DNA): TGTGCCAGCAGTGATCGGGCAGGGCCCTACGAGCAGTACTTC. It is translated as CASSDRAGPYEQYF.